The 20 T cell receptor beta chains listed next were all sequenced from one sample in a study of T cell responses to AZD1222 COVID-19 vaccine. Sequencing used immunoSEQ multiplex PCR; TCRdb keeps in-frame clones, though not all of them. Of about 62,000 clones listed, 76% are singletons. The sample in question was peripheral blood, obtained on day 0 of AZD1222 vaccination. These receptor sequences come from an adult in good health.

The chain links TRBV18 to TRBJ1-2; D gene ambiguous. The germline gives CDR1 KGHSH, CDR2 LQKENI. This CDR3 is built from 14 residues. Trimming stripped 8 bases from V and 0 bases from J, with 13 bases between. The CDR3 sequence: CASQPTLSNYGYTF. In DNA, the CDR3 is TGTGCCAGCCAACCTACTCTTTCTAACTATGGCTACACCTTC. The full variable domain, rest sourced from reference TRBV18 and TRBJ1-2, is NAGVMQNPRHLVRRRGQEARLRCSPMKGHSHVYWYRQLPEEGLKFMVYLQKENIIDESGMPKERFSAEFPKEGPSILRIQQVVRGDSAAYFCASQPTLSNYGYTFGSGTRLTVV.

The genes are TRBV12-3 or TRBV12-4 and TRBJ1-2, with TRBD1 identical over 8 bases. The CDR3 is 13 residues long. V was pared by 5 bases and J by 8 bases, with 7 bases of the junction left unmatched. Written as DNA, the CDR3 is TGTGCCAGCAGTACGACAGGGGTGCGCGGCTACACCTTC. It translates to CASSTTGVRGYTF.

This chain links TRBV14 with TRBJ2-2; D uncertain. The germline gives CDR1 SGHDN, CDR2 FVKESK. The V and J ends lost 1 base and 1 base respectively, with 16 bases between them. The CDR3 runs 18 residues. This chain's CDR3 is CASSQARPQIKNTGELFF. The CDR3 DNA follows: TGTGCCAGCAGCCAAGCTCGGCCGCAGATTAAGAACACCGGGGAGCTGTTTTTT. Full variable domain (missing parts from reference TRBV14 and TRBJ2-2): EAGVTQFPSHSVIEKGQTVTLRCDPISGHDNLYWYRRVMGKEIKFLLHFVKESKQDESGMPNNRFLAERTGGTYSTLKVQPAELEDSGVYFCASSQARPQIKNTGELFFGEGSRLTVL.

The chain uses TRBV7-2 and TRBJ2-5; TRBD1 is a possible D gene (5 bases). The CDR3 is made up of 15 amino acids. V was trimmed by 1 base and J by 4 bases, leaving 13 bases between them. CDR1 and CDR2 from the germline V gene are SGHTA and FQGNSA. The CDR3 region has the DNA TGTGCCAGCAGCTTAGAAGGCTGGCAGGGAGAGACCCAGTACTTC. It translates to CASSLEGWQGETQYF.

This clone was detected only a few times. The chain uses TRBV6-4 and TRBJ2-3, with D uncertain. The germline V gene has CDR1 MRHNA and CDR2 SNTAGT. Trimming pared 2 bases from V and 0 bases from J, leaving 9 bases between. This CDR3 region has 15 residues. CDR3 in amino acids: CASSDGSSSTDTQYF. Written as DNA, the CDR3 is TGTGCCAGCAGTGACGGGTCTAGTAGCACAGATACGCAGTATTTT.

The chain is built from TRBV5-1 and TRBJ1-2; D remains unclear. The V gene lost 0 bases and the J gene lost 8 bases, with 17 bases spanning the gap. Germline values: CDR1 SGHRS, CDR2 YFSETQ. This CDR3 has 15 residues. This CDR3 reads CASSLGSGYRRGYTF. The CDR3 DNA reads as TGCGCCAGCAGCTTGGGGTCCGGGTACCGGCGGGGCTACACCTTC.

The gene calls are TRBV5-4 and TRBJ2-1; D gene unclear. Germline values: CDR1 SGHNT, CDR2 YYREEE (reference sequence). This CDR3 spans 16 amino acids. V lost 1 base and J 0 bases, leaving 11 bases between the germline ends. The CDR3 coding sequence is TGTGCCAGCAGCTTGACAGCACTGAGCTCCTACAATGAGCAGTTCTTC. This translates into CASSLTALSSYNEQFF. Full variable domain (missing parts from reference TRBV5-4 and TRBJ2-1): ETGVTQSPTHLIKTRGQQVTLRCSSQSGHNTVSWYQQALGQGPQFIFQYYREEENGRGNFPPRFSGLQFPNYSSELNVNALELDDSALYLCASSLTALSSYNEQFFGPGTRLTVL.

This chain links TRBV19 with TRBJ1-5; TRBD1 aligns across 7 bases. Germline V gene sequence: CDR1 LNHDA, CDR2 SQIVND (reference sequence). Unmatched junction bases numbered 8, after V lost 4 bases and J lost 5 bases. The CDR3 is made up of 15 amino acids. In DNA form, the CDR3 reads TGTGCCAGTAGTACAAACCGGGACAGCTATCAGCCCCAGCATTTT. The encoded protein is CASSTNRDSYQPQHF.

This clone was seen a handful of times. The chain employs TRBV6-6 and TRBJ2-1; 8 positions match TRBD2. J gave up 4 bases and V 6 bases, and 8 bases lay outside the gene matches. The CDR3 length is 15 residues. Germline V lookup: CDR1 MNHNY, CDR2 SVGAGI (reference sequence). CDR3 nucleotides: TGTGCCAGCAGCCGTAGCGGGGACCCTTACAATGAGCAGTTCTTC. Its translation: CASSRSGDPYNEQFF.

The rearrangement links TRBV12-3 or TRBV12-4 to TRBJ1-2; perhaps TRBD1 as D (5 bases). The V end lost 6 bases, the J end lost 4 bases, and 12 bases lay between the germline ends. This CDR3 region has 13 residues. DNA for the CDR3: TGTGCCAGCAGCTACGACAGCGTCTATGGCTACACCTTC. Its translation is CASSYDSVYGYTF.

Only one count was recorded for this clone. The chain joins TRBV13 to TRBJ2-1, with D perhaps TRBD2 (6 bases). The CDR3 totals 16 residues. The germline V and J ends were trimmed by 4 bases and 0 bases, with 13 bases remaining between them. The germline CDR1 and CDR2 sequences are PRHDT and FYEKMQ (reference sequence). The CDR3 spells CASSSRGSGSYNEQFF. The CDR3, as DNA: TGTGCCAGCAGCTCCCGGGGTAGCGGCTCCTACAATGAGCAGTTCTTC.

The chain couples TRBV30 to TRBJ1-1; possibly TRBD1 for D (5 bases). The CDR3 spans 13 residues. Germline V gene sequence: CDR1 GTSNPN, CDR2 SVGIG (reference sequence). Between the trimmed V and J ends, which lost 1 base and 5 bases, there was a span of 11 bases. CDR3 amino acids: CAWSEGGGTEAFF. CDR3 sequence (DNA): TGTGCCTGGAGTGAAGGTGGGGGGACTGAAGCTTTCTTT.

This clone was counted between two and nine times. CDR3: CASSWTENTEAFF. The CDR3 DNA sequence: TGTGCCAGCTCGTGGACGGAGAACACTGAAGCTTTCTTT. This chain links TRBV6-4 with TRBJ1-1, with D hard to call. V lost 8 bases and J 1 base, leaving 11 bases between the germline ends. Germline V gives CDR1 MRHNA, CDR2 SNTAGT. This CDR3 has 13 amino acids.

The CDR3 DNA is TGCGCCAGCAGCCACAGAACAGGGGGGAGTCCTGAAGCTTTCTTT. Protein: CASSHRTGGSPEAFF. The chain couples TRBV4-3 to TRBJ1-1; 8 bases line up with TRBD1. Germline V gene data show CDR1 as LGHNA and CDR2 as YSLEER. V lost 3 bases, J lost 6 bases, and 9 bases stayed unmatched. This CDR3 is 15 amino acids long.

In its sample, this clone was seen once. The CDR3 DNA reads TGTGCCAGCAGCTTAGCGGACCTCAGACAGCCCCAGCATTTT. Translation: CASSLADLRQPQHF. J is TRBJ1-5 and V is TRBV11-2; D unresolved. V lost 1 base to trimming and J lost 7 bases, with 11 bases between them. CDR1 is SGHAT and CDR2 is FQNNGV in the germline V gene. The CDR3 extends over 14 amino acids.

This chain joins TRBV10-3 and TRBJ2-7, with TRBD1 as a possible D gene (6 bases). V was clipped by 9 bases and J by 0 bases, with 12 bases between them. The germline CDR1 and CDR2 sequences are ENHRY and SYGVKD. The CDR3 sequence is 13 residues long. CDR3 in amino acids: CAIRTDYSYEQYF. The CDR3 DNA follows: TGTGCCATACGGACAGACTACTCCTACGAGCAGTACTTC.

The V and J genes are TRBV19 and TRBJ1-6; D gene uncertain. The germline V gene has CDR1 LNHDA and CDR2 SQIVND (reference sequence). Trimming took 0 bases from V and 9 from J, leaving 18 bases between them. The length of the CDR3 is 17 residues. DNA for the CDR3: TGTGCCAGTAGTATAGATCGAGAGAGCCCTTACGGTTCACCCCTCCACTTT. It specifies CASSIDRESPYGSPLHF.

The gene calls are TRBV19 and TRBJ1-4; TRBD1 might be the D (6 bases). CDR1 is LNHDA, CDR2 SQIVND, per germline (reference sequence). This CDR3 has 15 residues. The ends were cut back, 6 bases at V and 4 bases at J, with 15 bases in the middle. The CDR3 nucleotides are TGTGCCAGTAGCACGAGGGGCAGGGGTAATGAAAAACTGTTTTTT. Protein: CASSTRGRGNEKLFF.

This chain joins TRBV7-9 and TRBJ2-1, with 9 nucleotides matching TRBD1. Germline values: CDR1 SEHNR, CDR2 FQNEAQ (reference sequence). J was trimmed by 8 bases and V by 4 bases; bases with no gene match: 3. The CDR3 has 13 residues. In DNA form, the CDR3 reads TGTGCCAGCAGCTGGGGGACAGGGTATGAGCAGTTCTTC. Amino acids: CASSWGTGYEQFF.

This clone showed up just once. The chain couples TRBV7-9 to TRBJ2-7; D is unresolved. Per the germline V gene, CDR1 is SEHNR and CDR2 is FQNEAQ (reference sequence). Trimming removed 1 base from V and 5 bases from J, with 12 bases in between. The CDR3 loop spans 14 amino acids. CDR3 sequence: CASSLGSIGDEQYF. In DNA, the CDR3 is TGTGCCAGCAGCTTAGGTTCAATCGGCGACGAGCAGTACTTC.